This is a list of T cell receptor beta chains from one sample in a study of blood T cell repertoires in COVID-19. Here immunoSEQ multiplex PCR was the method, and the copy in TCRdb shows in-frame clones only, minus some. The data show about 250,000 clones, approximately 83% seen once. The sequenced material came from peripheral blood. Receptor source: a human donor in a cohort sampled during active COVID-19. CDR3s include the opening cysteine and the closing phenylalanine or tryptophan. A D gene is named only where the DNA matches it firmly.

v_call d_call cdr3_aa
TRBV27 - CASSSHSDRTEAFF
TRBV9 TRBD2 CASSVGGGETGELFF
TRBV5-5 - CASSLTTGWYEQYF
TRBV6-5 TRBD2 CASRLAGGNEQFF
TRBV6-4 TRBD1 CASREDGTGVEKLFF
TRBV24-1 - CATSEPGRETQYF
TRBV4-1 - CASSQVMVGGYEQYF
TRBV5-1 TRBD2 CASSLGSAGARETQYF
TRBV5-4 - CASSLAGGRSYNEQFF
TRBV2 TRBD2 CASSESTSGNGELFF
TRBV4-1 TRBD2 CASRPPVRAGGLTGELFF
TRBV6-2/TRBV6-3 - CASSYDLRRGYTEAFF
TRBV29-1 - CSASGTNQPQHF
TRBV7-8 - CASSRRGGYEQYF
TRBV5-5 TRBD1 CASSLGQGAGQIEQYF
TRBV27 TRBD1 CASSRDSPLWSGELFF
TRBV4-1 TRBD1 CASSPGQGNSDYGYTF
TRBV9 - CASSVVGGTYGYTF